Listed below are T cell receptor beta chains from one sample, sequenced in a study of cytomegalovirus exposure and HLA in healthy donors. Here immunoSEQ multiplex PCR was the method, and the copy in TCRdb shows in-frame clones only, minus some. The sample has approximately 200,000 clones; 79% are singletons. The sample consisted of PBMCs. The receptor source for this set is a woman aged 25 to 39 in good health and CMV-seropositive. CDR3s include the opening cysteine and the closing phenylalanine or tryptophan. D genes are given only for firm matches. Some rows mark clone size as missing; the rest say once, few, many or name a class of expanded clone.

NA	TRBD2	TRBV29-1	TRBJ2-3	TGCAGCGTGGGACTAGCGGGAGTAGAAGATACGCAGTATTTT	CSVGLAGVEDTQYF
NA	TRBD1	TRBV4-2	TRBJ1-1	TGTGCCAGCAGCAAGGGACAGACGAACACTGAAGCTTTCTTT	CASSKGQTNTEAFF
NA	NA	TRBV28	TRBJ2-5	TGTGCCACCCTAGGTACTCGCCAAGAGACCCAGTACTTC	CATLGTRQETQYF
NA	TRBD1	TRBV9	TRBJ2-7	TGTGCCAGCAGCCCCCGAAGACCGGGACAGGGGAGAGACGAGCAGTACTTC	CASSPRRPGQGRDEQYF
NA	TRBD1	TRBV7-2	TRBJ2-7	TGTGCCAGCAGCTCGGTCGCCGGGACAGGTTCCTACGAGCAGTACTTC	CASSSVAGTGSYEQYF
few	TRBD2	TRBV5-4	TRBJ2-7	TGTGCCAGCACCTTGGGACTAGCGGGAGAGGTTTCCTACGAGCAGTACTTC	CASTLGLAGEVSYEQYF
once	TRBD1	TRBV19	TRBJ1-2	TGTGCCAGTAGCCCGACAGGGGTCTATGGCTACACCTTC	CASSPTGVYGYTF
NA	NA	TRBV7-9	TRBJ1-6	TGTGCCAGCAGCTTCGGACAGTCCGGAATTAATTCACCCCTCCACTTT	CASSFGQSGINSPLHF
few	NA	TRBV7-8	TRBJ2-6	TGTGCCAGCAGCCGGTACCGGGACATAGGCAGGACCGGGGCCAACGTCCTGACTTTC	CASSRYRDIGRTGANVLTF
NA	TRBD2	TRBV7-9	TRBJ2-2	TGTGCCAGCAGCTCCCGGGGGAGGGCCGGGGAGCTGTTTTTT	CASSSRGRAGELFF
NA	NA	TRBV29-1	TRBJ1-1	TGCAGCGTAAAACCCGGGAGCAACACTGAAGCTTTCTTT	CSVKPGSNTEAFF
NA	TRBD1	TRBV6-5	TRBJ2-5	TGTGCCAGCAGACGATCCGGACAGGGGGAGACCCAGTACTTC	CASRRSGQGETQYF
few	TRBD1	TRBV5-1	TRBJ2-7	TGCGCCAGCAGCTGGACTACCTTACAGGGGGCTAGCTCCTACGAGCAGTACTTC	CASSWTTLQGASSYEQYF
NA	TRBD2	TRBV6-5	TRBJ2-1	TGTGCCAGCAGCCCTAGCGGGGGCAATGAGCAGTTCTTC	CASSPSGGNEQFF
NA	NA	TRBV2	TRBJ2-6	TGTGCCAGCAGTGGAGGGGGGGCTGGGGCCAACGTCCTGACTTTC	CASSGGGAGANVLTF
once	TRBD1	TRBV5-1	TRBJ2-7	TGCGCTAGCAGCTTGGACAGGGCCGCCACCTACGAGCAGTACTTC	CASSLDRAATYEQYF
few	TRBD1	TRBV19	TRBJ1-2	TGTGCCAGTAGGGCTTCCGGGACAGGGTCCTCTGGCTACACCTTC	CASRASGTGSSGYTF
NA	NA	TRBV29-1	TRBJ1-2	TGCAGCGTTGTCTCACAGGCGGGAGAAGGCTACACCTTC	CSVVSQAGEGYTF
NA	TRBD1	TRBV9	TRBJ2-7	TGTGCCAGCAGCGTAGTTCCGGACAGGGGGCTATACGAGCAGTACTTC	CASSVVPDRGLYEQYF
NA	NA	TRBV5-1	TRBJ2-7	TGCGCCAGCAGCCTAAACCCCGGACGTAGCGGCCCCTACGAGCAGTACTTC	CASSLNPGRSGPYEQYF
NA	NA	TRBV10-3	TRBJ2-1	TGTGCCATCAGTGGAGGGGACACCGATGCCGATGAGCAGTTCTTC	CAISGGDTDADEQFF
NA	NA	TRBV27	TRBJ2-7	TGTGCCAGCAGTTTAGAGTCGCCTCCCTACGAGCAGTACTTC	CASSLESPPYEQYF
once	TRBD1	TRBV2	TRBJ1-3	TGTGCCAGCATTATGACAGGGAGGGGAAACACCATATATTTT	CASIMTGRGNTIYF
NA	NA	TRBV7-9	TRBJ1-6	TGTGCCAGCAGCTTAGATGCGGAATCACCCCTCCACTTT	CASSLDAESPLHF
NA	NA	TRBV6-1	TRBJ2-3	TGTGCCAGCAGCGAAGGGCAGGATACGCAGTATTTT	CASSEGQDTQYF